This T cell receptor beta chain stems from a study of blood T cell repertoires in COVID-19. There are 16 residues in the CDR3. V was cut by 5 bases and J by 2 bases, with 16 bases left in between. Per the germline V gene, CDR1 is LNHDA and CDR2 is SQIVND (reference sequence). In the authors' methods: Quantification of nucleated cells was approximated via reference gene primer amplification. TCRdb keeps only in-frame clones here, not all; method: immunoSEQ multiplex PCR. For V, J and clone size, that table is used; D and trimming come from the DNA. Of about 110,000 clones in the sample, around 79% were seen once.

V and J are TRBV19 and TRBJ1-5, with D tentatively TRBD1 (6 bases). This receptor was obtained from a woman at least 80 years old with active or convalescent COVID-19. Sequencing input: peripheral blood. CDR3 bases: TGTGCCAGTAGTGCCCTGGGGGCCGATGGCAATCAGCCCCAGCATTTT. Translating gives CASSALGADGNQPQHF.